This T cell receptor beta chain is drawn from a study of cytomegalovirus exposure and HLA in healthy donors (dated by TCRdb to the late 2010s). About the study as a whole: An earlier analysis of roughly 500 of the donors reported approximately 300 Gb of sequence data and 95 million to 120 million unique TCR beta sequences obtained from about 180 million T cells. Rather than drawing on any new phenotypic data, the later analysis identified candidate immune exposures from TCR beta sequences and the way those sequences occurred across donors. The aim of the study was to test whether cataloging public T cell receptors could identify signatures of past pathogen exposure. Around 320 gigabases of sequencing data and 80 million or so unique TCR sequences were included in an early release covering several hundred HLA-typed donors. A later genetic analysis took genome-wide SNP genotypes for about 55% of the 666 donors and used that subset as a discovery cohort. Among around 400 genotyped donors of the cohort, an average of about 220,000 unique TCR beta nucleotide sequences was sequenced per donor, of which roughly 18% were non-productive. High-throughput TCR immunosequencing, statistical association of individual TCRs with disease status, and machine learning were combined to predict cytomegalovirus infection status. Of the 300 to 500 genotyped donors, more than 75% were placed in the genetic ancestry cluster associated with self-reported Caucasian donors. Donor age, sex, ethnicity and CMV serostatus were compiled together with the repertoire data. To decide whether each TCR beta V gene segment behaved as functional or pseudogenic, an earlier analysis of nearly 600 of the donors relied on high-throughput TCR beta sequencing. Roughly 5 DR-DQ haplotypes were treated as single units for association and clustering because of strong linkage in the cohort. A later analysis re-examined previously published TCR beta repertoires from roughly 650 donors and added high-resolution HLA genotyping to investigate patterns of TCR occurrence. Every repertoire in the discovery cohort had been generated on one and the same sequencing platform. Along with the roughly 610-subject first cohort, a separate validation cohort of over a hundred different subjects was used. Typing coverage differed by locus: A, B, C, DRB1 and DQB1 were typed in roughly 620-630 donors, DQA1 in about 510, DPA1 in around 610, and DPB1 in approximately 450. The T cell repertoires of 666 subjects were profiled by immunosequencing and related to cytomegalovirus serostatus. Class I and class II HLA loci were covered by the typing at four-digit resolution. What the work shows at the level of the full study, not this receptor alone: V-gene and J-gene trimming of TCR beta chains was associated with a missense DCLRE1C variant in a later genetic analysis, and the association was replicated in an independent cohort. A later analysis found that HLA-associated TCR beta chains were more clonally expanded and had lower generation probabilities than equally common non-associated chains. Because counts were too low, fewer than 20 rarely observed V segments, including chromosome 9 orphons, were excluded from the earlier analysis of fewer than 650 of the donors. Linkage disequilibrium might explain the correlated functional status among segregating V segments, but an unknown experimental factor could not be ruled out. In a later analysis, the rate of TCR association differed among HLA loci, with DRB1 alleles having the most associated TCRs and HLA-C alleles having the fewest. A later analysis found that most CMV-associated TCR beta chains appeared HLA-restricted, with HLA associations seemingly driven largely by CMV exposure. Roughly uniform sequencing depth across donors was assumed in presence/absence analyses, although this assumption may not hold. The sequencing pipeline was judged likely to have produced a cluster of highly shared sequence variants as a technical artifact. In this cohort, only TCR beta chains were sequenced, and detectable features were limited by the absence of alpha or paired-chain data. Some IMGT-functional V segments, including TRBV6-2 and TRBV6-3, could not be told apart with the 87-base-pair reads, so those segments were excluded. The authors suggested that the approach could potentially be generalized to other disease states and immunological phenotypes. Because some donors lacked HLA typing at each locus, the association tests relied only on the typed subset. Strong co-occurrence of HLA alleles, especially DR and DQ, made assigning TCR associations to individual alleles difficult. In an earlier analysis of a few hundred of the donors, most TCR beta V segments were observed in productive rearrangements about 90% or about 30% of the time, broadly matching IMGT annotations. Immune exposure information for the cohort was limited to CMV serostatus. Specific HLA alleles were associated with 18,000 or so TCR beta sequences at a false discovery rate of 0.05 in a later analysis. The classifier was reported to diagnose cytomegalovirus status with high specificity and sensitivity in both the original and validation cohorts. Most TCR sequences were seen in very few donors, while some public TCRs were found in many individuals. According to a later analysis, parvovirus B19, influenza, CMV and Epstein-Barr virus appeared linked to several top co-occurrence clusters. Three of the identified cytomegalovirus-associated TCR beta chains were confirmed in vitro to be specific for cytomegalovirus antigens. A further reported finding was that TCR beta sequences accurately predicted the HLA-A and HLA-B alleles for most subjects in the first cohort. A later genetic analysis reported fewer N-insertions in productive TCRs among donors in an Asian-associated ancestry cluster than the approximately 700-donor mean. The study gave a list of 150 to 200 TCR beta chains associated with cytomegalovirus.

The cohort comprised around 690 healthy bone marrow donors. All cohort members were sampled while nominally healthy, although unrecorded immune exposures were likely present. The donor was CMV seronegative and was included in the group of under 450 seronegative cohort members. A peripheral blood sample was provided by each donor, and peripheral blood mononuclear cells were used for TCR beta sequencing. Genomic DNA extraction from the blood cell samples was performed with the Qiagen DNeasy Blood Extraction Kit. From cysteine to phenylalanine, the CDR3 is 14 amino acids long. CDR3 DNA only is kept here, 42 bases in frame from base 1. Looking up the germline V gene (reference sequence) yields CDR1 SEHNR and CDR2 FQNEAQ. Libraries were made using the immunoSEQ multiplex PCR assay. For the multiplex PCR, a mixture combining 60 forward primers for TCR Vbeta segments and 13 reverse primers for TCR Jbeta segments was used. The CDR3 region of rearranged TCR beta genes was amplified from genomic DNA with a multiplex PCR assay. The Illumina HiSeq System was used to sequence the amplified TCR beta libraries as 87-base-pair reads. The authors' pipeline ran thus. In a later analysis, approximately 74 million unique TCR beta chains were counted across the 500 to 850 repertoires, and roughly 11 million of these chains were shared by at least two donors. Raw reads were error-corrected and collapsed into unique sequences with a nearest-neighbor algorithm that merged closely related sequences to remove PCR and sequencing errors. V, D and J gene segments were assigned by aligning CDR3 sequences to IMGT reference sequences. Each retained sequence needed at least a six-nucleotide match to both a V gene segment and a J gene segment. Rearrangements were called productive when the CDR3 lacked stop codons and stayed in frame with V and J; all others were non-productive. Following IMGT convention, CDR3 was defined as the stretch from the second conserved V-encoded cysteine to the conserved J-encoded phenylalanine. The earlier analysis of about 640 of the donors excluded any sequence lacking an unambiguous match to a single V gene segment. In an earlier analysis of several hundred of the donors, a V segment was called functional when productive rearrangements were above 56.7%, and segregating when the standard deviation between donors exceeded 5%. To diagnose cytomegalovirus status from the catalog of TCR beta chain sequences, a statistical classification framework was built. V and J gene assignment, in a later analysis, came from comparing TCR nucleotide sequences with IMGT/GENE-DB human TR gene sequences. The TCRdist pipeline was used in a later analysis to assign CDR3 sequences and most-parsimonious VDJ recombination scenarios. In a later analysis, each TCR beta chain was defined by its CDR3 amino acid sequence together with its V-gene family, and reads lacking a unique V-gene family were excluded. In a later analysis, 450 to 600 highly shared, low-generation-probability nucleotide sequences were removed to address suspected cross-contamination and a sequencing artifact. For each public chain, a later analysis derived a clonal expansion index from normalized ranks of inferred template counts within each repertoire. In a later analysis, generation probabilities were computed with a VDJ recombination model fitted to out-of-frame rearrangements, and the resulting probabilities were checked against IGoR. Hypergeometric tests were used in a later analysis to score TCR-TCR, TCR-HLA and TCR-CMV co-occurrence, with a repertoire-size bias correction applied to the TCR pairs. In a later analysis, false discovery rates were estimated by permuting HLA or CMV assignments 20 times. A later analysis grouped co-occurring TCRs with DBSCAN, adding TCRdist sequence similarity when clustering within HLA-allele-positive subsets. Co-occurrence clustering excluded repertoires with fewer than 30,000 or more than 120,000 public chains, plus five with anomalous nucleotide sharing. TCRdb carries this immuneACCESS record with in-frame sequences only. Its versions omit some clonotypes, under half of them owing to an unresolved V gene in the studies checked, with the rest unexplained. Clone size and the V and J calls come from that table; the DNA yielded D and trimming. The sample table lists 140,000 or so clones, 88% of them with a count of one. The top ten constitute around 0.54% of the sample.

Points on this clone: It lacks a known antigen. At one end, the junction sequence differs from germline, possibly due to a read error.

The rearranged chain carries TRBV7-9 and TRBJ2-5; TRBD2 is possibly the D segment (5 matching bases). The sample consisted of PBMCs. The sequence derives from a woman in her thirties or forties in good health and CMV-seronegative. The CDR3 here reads CSSSVQSGQETQYF. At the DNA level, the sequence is TGTTCCAGCAGCGTCCAGAGCGGACAAGAGACCCAGTACTTC.